The clone carrying this TCR beta chain has only a few counts. Its antigen remains unidentified. The data belong to a study of T cell repertoires in cytomegalovirus infection. Findings and limits, study-wide: Across the ex vivo response, the dominant clonotypes were HLA-C-restricted CMV-specific TCR beta clonotypes.

V was clipped by 2 bases and J by 7 bases; unmatched bases: 20. Looked up from germline, CDR1 is DFQATT and CDR2 is SNEGSKA (reference sequence). This CDR3 comprises 19 residues. One entry per CDR3 protein results from TCRdb running MiXCR on the reads. The sample lists nearly 650,000 distinct CDR3 sequences, approximately 25% seen once, with 7% to 9% in the top ten. The TCR originated in a human donor in good health (CMV status not recorded). Some clones in this sample may be carry-over from other donors' samples. The chain uses TRBV20-1 and TRBJ2-1; TRBD2 agrees at 10 bases. The sequenced material came from CD8+ T cells from PBMCs. Here the CDR3 reads CSARQLPFQAGGPGNEQFF. In DNA form, the CDR3 reads TGCAGTGCTAGACAACTACCCTTCCAAGCGGGGGGGCCGGGTAATGAGCAGTTCTTC.